Presented here are 27 T cell receptor beta chains from one specimen sequenced in a study of cytomegalovirus exposure and HLA in healthy donors. 60 Vbeta and 13 Jbeta primers were used in PCR. Generated by immunoSEQ multiplex PCR, the TCRdb table keeps only in-frame clones and is missing some. The table lists 150,000 to 200,000 clones, approximately 65% of them singletons. Source material: PBMCs. The receptors were sampled from a man aged 40-49 years in good health and CMV-seronegative.

The CDR3 spells CASSPGGAGGTDTQYF. The CDR3 DNA is TGTGCCAGCAGCCCCGGGGGGGCAGGGGGCACAGATACGCAGTATTTT. The chain has TRBV7-9 and TRBJ2-3, with 8 bases identical to TRBD2. Germline CDR1 and CDR2: SEHNR and FQNEAQ (reference sequence). Trimming cost V 5 bases and J 1 base; bases outside gene matches: 8. CDR3 length: 16 amino acids.

This rearrangement joins TRBV30 to TRBJ2-7, with D maybe TRBD1 (6 bases). Trimming removed 7 bases from V and 1 base from J, with 11 bases in between. Germline loops: CDR1 GTSNPN, CDR2 SVGIG (reference sequence). CDR3 length: 12 residues. The CDR3 DNA reads as TGTGCCTACAGGGACATTTCCTACGAGCAGTACTTC. It codes for CAYRDISYEQYF.

This chain uses TRBV5-1 with TRBJ2-7, with TRBD1 matching 11 bases. Germline CDR1 SGHRS, CDR2 YFSETQ. CDR3 length equals 15 residues. The trim removed 4 bases at V and 3 bases at J, leaving 6 bases unmatched. The CDR3 spells CASSQDRGLYYEQYF. DNA of the CDR3: TGCGCCAGCAGCCAGGACAGGGGGCTCTACTACGAGCAGTACTTC.

CDR3 sequence reads: CASSLEQGAYEQYF. The CDR3 coding sequence is TGTGCCAGCAGCTTGGAACAGGGCGCCTACGAGCAGTACTTC. V usage is TRBV5-6 and J usage is TRBJ2-7; possibly TRBD1 for D (6 bases). V lost 0 bases, J lost 2 bases, and 9 bases lay in between. The V gene's germline CDR1 is SGHDT and CDR2 YYEEEE. CDR3 length: 14 residues.

The CDR3 nucleotides read TGTGCCTTCTTGTACACTGAAGCTTTCTTT. This encodes CAFLYTEAFF. The chain joins TRBV30 to TRBJ1-1; D gene uncertain. Trimming left V 7 bases short and J 3 bases short, with 6 bases between. Germline-derived CDR1 and CDR2 are GTSNPN and SVGIG (reference sequence). The CDR3 consists of 10 residues.

The rearrangement joins TRBV18 to TRBJ2-5, with 9 bases that match TRBD1. The germline CDR1 and CDR2 sequences are KGHSH and LQKENI. The CDR3 has 15 residues. V gave up 3 bases and J gave up 3 bases; unmatched junction bases: 5. The CDR3, as DNA: TGTGCCAGCTCACCTCGGACAGGGGATGAAGAGACCCAGTACTTC. Translating it yields CASSPRTGDEETQYF.

The rearrangement joins TRBV7-3 to TRBJ2-3; 7 bases agree with TRBD1. Per the germline V gene, CDR1 is SGHTA and CDR2 is FQGTGA. The trim removed 5 bases at V and 5 bases at J, leaving 7 bases unmatched. The CDR3 length is 14 residues. The CDR3 DNA reads TGTGCCAGCAGCACCCAGACAGGGCTAGATACGCAGTATTTT. This translates into CASSTQTGLDTQYF.

The V gene is TRBV5-8, the J gene TRBJ2-7, with TRBD1 matching over 7 bases. V gave up 5 bases and J gave up 2 bases; unmatched junction bases: 10. The germline CDR1 and CDR2 sequences are SGHTS and YDEGEE. The CDR3 is made up of 15 amino acids. This CDR3 is CASSFTGARTYEQYF. The CDR3 region has the DNA TGTGCCAGCAGTTTCACAGGGGCAAGGACCTACGAGCAGTACTTC.

The V and J genes are TRBV6-5 and TRBJ1-1, with TRBD1 matching 10 bases. CDR1 and CDR2 from the germline V gene are MNHEY and SVGAGI. The CDR3 is made up of 14 amino acids. V was pared by 6 bases and J by 3 bases, with 4 bases of the junction left unmatched. CDR3 in DNA: TGTGCCAGCAGGAGACAGGGGGCGGACACTGAAGCTTTCTTT. Translating it yields CASRRQGADTEAFF.

This clone was seen more than once but under ten times. The V gene is TRBV7-2, the J gene TRBJ1-5; D unresolved. Germline assignment: CDR1 SGHTA and CDR2 FQGNSA. The CDR3 spans 15 residues. The V end was cut by 4 bases, the J end by 3 bases, with 13 bases between. The CDR3 region has the DNA TGTGCCAGCAGCTCCGGAGGAGGGTTCAATCAGCCCCAGCATTTT. Encoded protein: CASSSGGGFNQPQHF.

A few counts support this clone. The chain employs TRBV5-4 and TRBJ1-2; TRBD1 might be the D (6 bases). The CDR3 runs to 13 residues. Germline V lookup: CDR1 SGHNT, CDR2 YYREEE (reference sequence). The ends were cut back, 3 bases at V and 7 bases at J, with 13 bases in the middle. As DNA, the CDR3 is TGTGCCAGCAGCTGGGGACATATGGGTGGCTACACCTTC. Translated, it gives CASSWGHMGGYTF.

This clone has just one count. The chain joins TRBV10-3 to TRBJ1-1, with 8 bases lining up with TRBD1. V gave up 7 bases and J gave up 1 base; unmatched junction bases: 14. There are 17 residues in the CDR3. CDR1 is ENHRY and CDR2 is SYGVKD in the germline V gene. CDR3 bases: TGTGCCATCACCCGGACAGGGACCACTTTCTCGAACACTGAAGCTTTCTTT. Translating it yields CAITRTGTTFSNTEAFF.

CDR3 coding DNA: TGTGCCAGCAGCACGGGGACAGGCATCCAAGAGACCCAGTACTTC. Residues: CASSTGTGIQETQYF. This chain joins TRBV5-5 and TRBJ2-5; 8 bases are shared with TRBD1. The CDR3 length is 15 residues. V gave up 4 bases and J gave up 1 base; unmatched junction bases: 6. The germline V gene has CDR1 SGHKS and CDR2 YYEKEE (reference sequence).

This clone was observed a handful of times. CDR3 nucleotides: TGTGCCAGCAGCGGGGACAGGGGGCGAGGCACTGAAGCTTTCTTT. It is translated as CASSGDRGRGTEAFF. This chain connects TRBV5-6 to TRBJ1-1; 12 nucleotides align to TRBD1. Trimming at V came to 4 bases and at J to 4 bases, leaving 5 bases not matched to a gene. The CDR3 runs to 15 residues. Germline values: CDR1 SGHDT, CDR2 YYEEEE. The whole variable domain, filled in from reference TRBV5-6 and TRBJ1-1, reads DAGVTQSPTHLIKTRGQQVTLRCSPKSGHDTVSWYQQALGQGPQFIFQYYEEEERQRGNFPDRFSGHQFPNYSSELNVNALLLGDSALYLCASSGDRGRGTEAFFGQGTRLTVV.

This rearrangement joins TRBV9 to TRBJ2-7, with D possibly matching TRBD2 (5 bases). Trimming removed 1 base at V and 0 bases at J, with 8 bases between. Germline CDR1 is SGDLS and CDR2 is YYNGEE. CDR3 length equals 14 residues. The chain's CDR3 is CASSVSAGSYEQYF. In nucleotides, the CDR3 is TGTGCCAGCAGCGTATCGGCGGGCTCCTACGAGCAGTACTTC. The variable domain in full, completed from reference TRBV9 and TRBJ2-7, reads DSGVTQTPKHLITATGQRVTLRCSPRSGDLSVYWYQQSLDQGLQFLIQYYNGEERAKGNILERFSAQQFPDLHSELNLSSLELGDSALYFCASSVSAGSYEQYFGPGTRLTVT.

This clone has more than one count but fewer than ten. The V and J genes are TRBV5-6 and TRBJ1-5; D is undetermined. The V and J ends lost 2 bases and 7 bases respectively, with 10 bases between them. CDR1 is SGHDT and CDR2 is YYEEEE in the germline V gene. This CDR3 spans 13 amino acids. CDR3 amino acids: CASSFRNGQPQHF. The CDR3 coding sequence is TGTGCCAGCAGCTTTAGAAACGGGCAGCCCCAGCATTTT.

The chain combines TRBV5-1 with TRBJ2-1; 11 bases map to TRBD2. The V gene's germline CDR1 is SGHRS and CDR2 YFSETQ. V shed 0 bases and J 3 bases; nucleotides not matched to a gene: 2. This CDR3 has 16 residues. CDR3 nucleotides: TGCGCCAGCAGCTTGGAAGGGACTAGCGGCTACAATGAGCAGTTCTTC. It is translated as CASSLEGTSGYNEQFF.

J is TRBJ2-2 and V is TRBV18; maybe TRBD1 (6 bases). Trimming cost V 5 bases and J 1 base, with 8 bases left between them. CDR3 size: 14 residues. Germline assignment: CDR1 KGHSH and CDR2 LQKENI. The CDR3 reads CASSEQGNTGELFF. CDR3 in DNA: TGTGCCAGCTCAGAACAGGGGAACACCGGGGAGCTGTTTTTT.

In its sample, this clone was seen a few times. The chain joins TRBV19 to TRBJ2-1; 8 bases are a match to TRBD1. V was pared by 2 bases and J by 7 bases, with 10 bases of the junction left unmatched. Germline assignment: CDR1 LNHDA and CDR2 SQIVND (reference sequence). This CDR3 region has 16 residues. The CDR3 bases are TGTGCCAGTAGTATAAGGAGCCAGGGGGCGGGTAATGAGCAGTTCTTC. The encoded protein is CASSIRSQGAGNEQFF.

This chain links TRBV2 with TRBJ2-7; 10 bases match TRBD1. Germline V gene lookup returns CDR1 SNHLY and CDR2 FYNNEI. V shed 3 bases, J shed 1 base, and the junction held 6 bases outside the gene matches. There are 16 residues in the CDR3. Written as DNA, the CDR3 is TGTGCCAGCAGTGAGTGGACAGGGGGTTTATCCTACGAGCAGTACTTC. Residues: CASSEWTGGLSYEQYF.

This clone appeared a few times. V gene TRBV5-1 combines with J gene TRBJ2-7, with 8 nucleotides matching TRBD1. Germline-derived CDR1 and CDR2 are SGHRS and YFSETQ. This CDR3 has 13 residues. V dropped 6 bases and J dropped 6; count of bases not matched to a gene: 8. The CDR3 is CASTDQGAIEQYF. The CDR3 DNA is TGCGCCAGCACCGACCAGGGGGCAATCGAGCAGTACTTC.

CDR3 sequence: CSVERETNTGELFF. CDR3 DNA sequence: TGCAGCGTTGAACGGGAAACGAACACCGGGGAGCTGTTTTTT. The V call is TRBV29-1, the J call TRBJ2-2, with D possibly being TRBD2 (5 bases). V was shortened by 2 bases and J by 0 bases, with 7 bases between the two germline ends. The CDR3 consists of 14 residues. The germline CDR1 and CDR2 sequences are SQVTM and ANQGSEA.

The chain couples TRBV10-3 to TRBJ2-3, with a tentative D call TRBD2 (5 bases). V was pared by 8 bases and J by 1 base, with 10 bases between. Germline-derived CDR1 and CDR2 are ENHRY and SYGVKD. This CDR3 region has 13 residues. CDR3 DNA sequence: TGTGCCATCCTAGCTACTGGCACAGATACGCAGTATTTT. Encoded protein: CAILATGTDTQYF.

This chain links TRBV11-2 with TRBJ1-6; D is uncertain. CDR1 is SGHAT, CDR2 FQNNGV, per germline. With 1 base removed from V and 6 bases from J, the gap between germline ends came to 13 bases. This CDR3 has 16 residues. CDR3 bases: TGTGCCAGCAGCTTAGTAGGCGGGCCGCGTAATTCACCCCTCCACTTT. Its protein is CASSLVGGPRNSPLHF.

As for this clone: A junction end diverges from the germline sequence, so it may reflect a read error. V and J are TRBV7-9 and TRBJ2-6; unclear D gene. The CDR3 sequence is 16 residues long. CDR1 is SEHNR and CDR2 is FQNEAQ in the germline V gene (reference sequence). The CDR3 is CSSSPLSSSGANVLTF. The CDR3 DNA follows: TGTTCCAGCAGCCCTTTATCCAGCTCTGGGGCCAACGTCCTGACTTTC.

The rearrangement joins TRBV10-3 to TRBJ2-5; 11 bases are a match to TRBD1. The DNA end is a closer match to TRBJ2-7, so the J assignment may be wrong. Germline V CDR1 and CDR2: ENHRY, SYGVKD. The CDR3 runs 16 residues. CDR3 residues: CAINQEGQGGSYEQYF. The CDR3 nucleotides read TGTGCCATCAACCAAGAGGGACAGGGGGGATCCTACGAGCAGTACTTC.

This clone turned up a few times. The chain employs TRBV5-1 and TRBJ1-3; D gene ambiguous. V lost 0 bases, J lost 3 bases, and 10 bases lay in between. CDR1 and CDR2 from the germline V gene are SGHRS and YFSETQ. The CDR3 is 15 residues long. In nucleotides, the CDR3 is TGCGCCAGCAGCTTGGAGCCGGGTGTTGGAAACACCATATATTTT. This encodes CASSLEPGVGNTIYF.